This paragraph covers one TCR beta chain sequence. This sample was taken from a study of patients and donors after allogeneic stem cell transplantation. Germline assignment: CDR1 DFQATT and CDR2 SNEGSKA (reference sequence). Trimming pared 5 bases from V and 8 bases from J, leaving 19 bases between. The CDR3 consists of 14 residues. TCRdb reanalysed the RT-PCR reads using MiXCR and keeps one entry per CDR3 protein. The table has roughly 960,000 distinct CDR3 sequences, roughly 18% seen once. What was sequenced was blood, either unsorted or a sorted T cell fraction (not recorded which). This clonotype was obtained from a human donor who was either an allogeneic HSCT recipient or a stem cell or donor lymphocyte infusion donor (not recorded which). It is not recorded whose cells these are; they may come from a transplant donor. The gene calls are TRBV20-1 and TRBJ2-1; tentative D call: TRBD2 (5 bases). CDR3 bases: TGCAGTGCTTCGGAGGACTCCCTACGCTATGAGCAGTTCTTC. It yields the protein CSASEDSLRYEQFF.